Below, 16 T cell receptor beta chains from the same sample are listed, as sequenced in a study of CD8 T cells in ankylosing spondylitis. TCRdb re-derived calls from the 5' RACE reads in MiXCR, one entry per CDR3 protein. The repertoire holds about 160,000 distinct CDR3 sequences, with roughly 18% as singletons. Sample: blood, either unsorted or a sorted T cell fraction (not recorded which). All receptors come from a male donor with ankylosing spondylitis or in good health (not recorded which).

In this sample, this clonotype turned up many times. This rearrangement joins TRBV6-1 to TRBJ2-4; tentatively, D is TRBD2 (5 bases). The CDR3 contains 18 residues. Germline V lookup: CDR1 MNHNS, CDR2 SASEGT. With 6 bases removed from V and 0 bases from J, the gap between germline ends came to 21 bases. The CDR3 here is CASSQPASAEIAKNIQYF. The CDR3 region has the DNA TGTGCCAGCAGCCAACCGGCATCAGCGGAGATAGCCAAAAACATTCAGTACTTC.

This clonotype has just a few counts. The genes are TRBV21-1 and TRBJ2-4; the D call in the table, TRBD2, was not verified against the DNA. TRBV21-1 is assigned pseudogene status. The length of the CDR3 is 17 residues. The CDR3 protein is CASSKGARELAKNIQYF. The CDR3 DNA follows: TGTGCCAGCAGCAAAGGAGCGCGGGAGCTAGCCAAAAACATTCAGTACTTC.

In this sample, this clonotype turned up a few times. The chain is built from TRBV5-1 and TRBJ2-7; perhaps TRBD2 as D (6 bases). CDR3 length equals 18 residues. The V end lost 0 bases, the J end lost 0 bases, and 19 bases lay between the germline ends. Germline CDR1 reads SGHRS; CDR2 reads YFSETQ. The CDR3 region has the DNA TGCGCCAGCAGCTTGGATGTCGTCCGGGACTTTCTCTCCTACGAGCAGTACTTC. Its translation: CASSLDVVRDFLSYEQYF.

This clonotype was detected ten times or more. The chain recombines TRBV4-1 with TRBJ1-1; a possible D gene is TRBD1 (6 bases). Germline-derived CDR1 and CDR2 are MGHRA and YSYEKL. The V end was cut by 3 bases, the J end by 5 bases, with 10 bases between. The CDR3 runs to 13 residues. The CDR3: CASSQGARTEAFF. The DNA of the CDR3 is TGCGCCAGCAGCCAGGGGGCAAGGACTGAAGCTTTCTTT.

This clonotype was counted at least ten times. The chain links TRBV19 to TRBJ2-2; D gene unclear. The CDR3 length is 12 residues. The V end lost 3 bases, the J end lost 6 bases, and 5 bases lay between the germline ends. Germline V lookup: CDR1 LNHDA, CDR2 SQIVND (reference sequence). This CDR3 reads CASSIPPGELFF. The CDR3 DNA reads as TGTGCCAGTAGTATTCCCCCCGGGGAGCTGTTTTTT.

This sequence joins TRBV29-1 and TRBJ2-2; no reliable D call. V was clipped by 6 bases and J by 2 bases, with 13 bases between them. Per the germline V gene, CDR1 is SQVTM and CDR2 is ANQGSEA. The CDR3 length is 14 residues. The CDR3 DNA is TGCAGCGTGGATGTGTCAGGCAACACCGGGGAGCTGTTTTTT. Protein sequence: CSVDVSGNTGELFF.

The genes are TRBV7-6 and TRBJ2-2; D remains unclear. The V gene lost 5 bases and the J gene lost 0 bases, with 10 bases spanning the gap. Per the germline V gene, CDR1 is SGHVS and CDR2 is FNYEAQ. The CDR3 loop spans 15 amino acids. The CDR3 DNA reads TGTGCCAGCAGCCTAATGTCCGCGAACACCGGGGAGCTGTTTTTT. Residues: CASSLMSANTGELFF.

This clonotype was recorded many times. The rearrangement links TRBV6-5 to TRBJ1-2, with D uncertain. The CDR3 runs to 14 residues. Trimming took 2 bases from V and 2 from J, leaving 9 bases between them. Germline CDR1 reads MNHEY; CDR2 reads SVGAGI. DNA for the CDR3: TGTGCCAGCAGTTACGATAGGTTCAACTATGGCTACACCTTC. The encoded protein is CASSYDRFNYGYTF.

The rearrangement links TRBV2 to TRBJ2-2; TRBD1 is a possible D gene (6 bases). The germline V and J ends were trimmed by 3 bases and 4 bases, with 9 bases remaining between them. Per the germline V gene, CDR1 is SNHLY and CDR2 is FYNNEI. The length of the CDR3 is 14 residues. In DNA form, the CDR3 reads TGTGCCAGCAGTGATGGGACACTCACCGGGGAGCTGTTTTTT. Protein sequence: CASSDGTLTGELFF.

This clonotype was picked up a small number of times. The chain couples TRBV18 to TRBJ2-3; no clear D gene. The CDR3 runs to 16 residues. CDR1 and CDR2 (germline): KGHSH, LQKENI. Trimming removed 0 bases at V and 0 bases at J, with 10 bases between. The CDR3 nucleotides are TGTGCCAGCTCACCACCCTCAAGTCTAAGCACAGATACGCAGTATTTT. Encoded protein: CASSPPSSLSTDTQYF.

This clonotype showed up many times. The V gene is TRBV12-3 or TRBV12-4, the J gene TRBJ1-4; 7 bases align to TRBD1. The CDR3 runs 15 residues. V dropped 5 bases and J dropped 4; count of bases not matched to a gene: 7. The CDR3 region has the DNA TGTGCCAGCAGTCCCGACAGGGCCTTTAATGAAAAACTGTTTTTT. Its protein is CASSPDRAFNEKLFF.

This clonotype was seen many times. V gene TRBV6-1 combines with J gene TRBJ1-1; TRBD1 matches at 9 bases. The CDR3 consists of 14 residues. From germline, CDR1 is MNHNS and CDR2 SASEGT. V dropped 6 bases and J dropped 6; count of bases not matched to a gene: 8. This CDR3 is CASRSGQGTAEAFF. The CDR3, as DNA: TGTGCCAGCAGATCAGGACAGGGGACGGCTGAAGCTTTCTTT.

This clonotype was detected only a few times. V is TRBV7-9 and J is TRBJ2-7, with 10 nucleotides matching TRBD1. The CDR3 runs to 15 residues. In germline, CDR1 is SEHNR, CDR2 FQNEAQ (reference sequence). After removal of 5 bases from V and 3 bases from J, the junction contained 7 bases not matched to a gene. The CDR3 nucleotides are TGTGCCAGCAGCCCAGGGACAGGGGTTATCTACGAGCAGTACTTC. It yields the protein CASSPGTGVIYEQYF.

This sequence joins TRBV7-2 and TRBJ2-3, with D hard to call. V lost 5 bases to trimming and J lost 6 bases, with 9 bases between them. CDR3 length equals 12 residues. Germline V gene sequence: CDR1 SGHTA, CDR2 FQGNSA. The CDR3 nucleotides read TGTGCCAGCAGCCACCAACTGGATACGCAGTATTTT. Residues: CASSHQLDTQYF.

This clonotype was detected many times. V usage is TRBV11-1 and J usage is TRBJ2-2; D is perhaps TRBD1 or TRBD2 (6 bases each). V was clipped by 5 bases and J by 9 bases, with 25 bases between them. The length of the CDR3 is 17 residues. Germline lookup yields CDR1 SGHAT and CDR2 FQDESV (reference sequence). CDR3 DNA sequence: TGTGCCAGCAGCACACTTAGCGGATCCGGGGGCTCCAGGGAGCTGTTTTTT. It is translated as CASSTLSGSGGSRELFF.

The chain combines TRBV10-3 with TRBJ1-1, with 7 bases fitting TRBD1. In germline, CDR1 is ENHRY, CDR2 SYGVKD. The CDR3 extends over 12 amino acids. V shed 5 bases and J 8 bases; nucleotides not matched to a gene: 5. The CDR3 DNA reads as TGTGCCATCAGTCCGACAGGGATGGAAGCTTTCTTT. Its translation is CAISPTGMEAFF.